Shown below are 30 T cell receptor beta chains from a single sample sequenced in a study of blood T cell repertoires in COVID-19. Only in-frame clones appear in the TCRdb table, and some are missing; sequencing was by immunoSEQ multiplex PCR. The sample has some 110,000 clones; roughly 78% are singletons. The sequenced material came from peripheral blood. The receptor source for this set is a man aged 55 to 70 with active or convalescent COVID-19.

Written as DNA, the CDR3 is TGTGCCAGCAGGGAGGACGGATTAAGTAATTCACCCCTCCACTTT. This translates into CASREDGLSNSPLHF. The chain combines TRBV5-4 with TRBJ1-6, with no clear D. The V gene lost 5 bases and the J gene lost 6 bases, with 15 bases spanning the gap. The germline V gene encodes CDR1 SGHNT and CDR2 YYREEE (reference sequence). The length of the CDR3 is 15 residues.

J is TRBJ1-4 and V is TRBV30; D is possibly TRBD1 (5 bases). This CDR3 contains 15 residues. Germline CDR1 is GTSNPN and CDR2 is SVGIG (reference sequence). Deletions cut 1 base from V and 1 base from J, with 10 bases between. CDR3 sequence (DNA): TGTGCCTGGAGTGCACCGGGACTAACTAATGAAAAACTGTTTTTT. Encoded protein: CAWSAPGLTNEKLFF.

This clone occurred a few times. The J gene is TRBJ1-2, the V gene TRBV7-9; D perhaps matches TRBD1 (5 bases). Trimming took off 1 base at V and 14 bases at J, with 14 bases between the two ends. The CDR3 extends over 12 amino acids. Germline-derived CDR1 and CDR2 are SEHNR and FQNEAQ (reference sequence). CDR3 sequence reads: CASSLVDSRETF. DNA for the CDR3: TGTGCCAGCAGCTTAGTTGATAGCAGGGAAACCTTC. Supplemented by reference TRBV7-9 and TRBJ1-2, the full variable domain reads DTGVSQNPRHKITKRGQNVTFRCDPISEHNRLYWYRQTLGQGPEFLTYFQNEAQLEKSRLLSDRFSAERPKGSFSTLEIQRTEQGDSAMYLCASSLVDSRETFGSGTRLTVV.

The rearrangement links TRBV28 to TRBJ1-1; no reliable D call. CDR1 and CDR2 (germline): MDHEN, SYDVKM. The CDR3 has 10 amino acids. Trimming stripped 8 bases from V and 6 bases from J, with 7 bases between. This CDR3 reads CASPGAEAFF. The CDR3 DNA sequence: TGTGCCAGCCCCGGGGCTGAAGCTTTCTTT.

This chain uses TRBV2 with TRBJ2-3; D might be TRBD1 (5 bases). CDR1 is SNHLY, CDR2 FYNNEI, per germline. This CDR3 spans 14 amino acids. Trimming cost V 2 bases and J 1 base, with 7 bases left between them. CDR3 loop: CASSESRGTDTQYF. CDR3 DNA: TGTGCCAGCAGTGAAAGCAGGGGCACAGATACGCAGTATTTT.

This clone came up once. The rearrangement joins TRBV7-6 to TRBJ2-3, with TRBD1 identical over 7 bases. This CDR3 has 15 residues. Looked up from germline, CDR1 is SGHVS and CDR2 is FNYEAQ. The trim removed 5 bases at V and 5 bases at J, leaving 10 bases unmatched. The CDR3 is CASSTPTGLGDTQYF. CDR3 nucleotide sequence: TGTGCCAGCAGCACACCGACAGGGTTGGGAGATACGCAGTATTTT.

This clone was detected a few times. CDR3 protein: CATSDLSEGQGSNQPQHF. The CDR3 DNA follows: TGTGCCACCAGTGATCTTTCAGAAGGGCAGGGGAGCAATCAGCCCCAGCATTTT. The V gene is TRBV24-1, the J gene TRBJ1-5, with D possibly being TRBD1 (6 bases). Germline V gene data show CDR1 as KGHDR and CDR2 as SFDVKD. The CDR3 is 18 residues long. Deletions cut 3 bases from V and 1 base from J, with 18 bases between.

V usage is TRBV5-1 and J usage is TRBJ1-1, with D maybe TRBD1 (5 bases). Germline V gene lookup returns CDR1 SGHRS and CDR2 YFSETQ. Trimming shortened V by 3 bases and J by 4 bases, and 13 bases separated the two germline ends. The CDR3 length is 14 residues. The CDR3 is CASSSRQRGTEAFF. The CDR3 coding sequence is TGCGCCAGCAGCTCAAGACAGCGAGGCACTGAAGCTTTCTTT.

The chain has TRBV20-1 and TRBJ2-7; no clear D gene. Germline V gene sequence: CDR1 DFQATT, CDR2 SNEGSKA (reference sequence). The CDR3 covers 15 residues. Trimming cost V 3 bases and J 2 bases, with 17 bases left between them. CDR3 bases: TGCAGTGCTAGTGCCCTTGTCCTCCACACCTACGAGCAGTACTTC. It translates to CSASALVLHTYEQYF.

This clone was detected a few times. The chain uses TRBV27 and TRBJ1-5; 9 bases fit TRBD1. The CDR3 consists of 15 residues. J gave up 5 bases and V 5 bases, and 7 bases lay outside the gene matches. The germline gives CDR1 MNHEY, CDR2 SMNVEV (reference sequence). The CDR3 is CASSPTGGWHQPQHF. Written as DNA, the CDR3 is TGTGCCAGCAGTCCTACAGGGGGCTGGCATCAGCCCCAGCATTTT.

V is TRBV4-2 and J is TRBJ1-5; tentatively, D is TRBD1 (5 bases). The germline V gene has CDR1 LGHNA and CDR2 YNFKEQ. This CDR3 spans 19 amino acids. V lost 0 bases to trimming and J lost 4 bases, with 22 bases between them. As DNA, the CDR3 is TGTGCCAGCAGCCAAGAAGGTTGGGGAGGGGCGGATAAAAATCAGCCCCAGCATTTT. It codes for CASSQEGWGGADKNQPQHF.

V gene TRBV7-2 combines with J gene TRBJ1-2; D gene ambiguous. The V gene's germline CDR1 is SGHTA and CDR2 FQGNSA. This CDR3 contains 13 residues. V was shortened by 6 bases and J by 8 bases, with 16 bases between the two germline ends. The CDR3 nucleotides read TGTGCCAGCAGGTCGGGTGCCTCCTGGGGCTACACCTTC. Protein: CASRSGASWGYTF.

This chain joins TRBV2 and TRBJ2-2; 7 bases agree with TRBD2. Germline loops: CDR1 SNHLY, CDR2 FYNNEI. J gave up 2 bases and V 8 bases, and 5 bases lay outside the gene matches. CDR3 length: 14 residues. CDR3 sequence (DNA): TGTGCCAGCCGACTAGCAGACAACACCGGGGAGCTGTTTTTT. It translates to CASRLADNTGELFF. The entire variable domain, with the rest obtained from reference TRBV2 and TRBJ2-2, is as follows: EPEVTQTPSHQVTQMGQEVILRCVPISNHLYFYWYRQILGQKVEFLVSFYNNEISEKSEIFDDQFSVERPDGSNFTLKIRSTKLEDSAMYFCASRLADNTGELFFGEGSRLTVL.

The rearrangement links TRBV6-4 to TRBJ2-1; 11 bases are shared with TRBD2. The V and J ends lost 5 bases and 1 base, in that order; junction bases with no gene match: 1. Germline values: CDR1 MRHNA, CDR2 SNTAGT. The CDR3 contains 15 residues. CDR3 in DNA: TGTGCCAGCAGTACTAGCGGGGGATCCTACAATGAGCAGTTCTTC. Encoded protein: CASSTSGGSYNEQFF.

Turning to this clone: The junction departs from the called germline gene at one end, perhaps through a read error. DNA for the CDR3: TGTGCCAGCAGCCATACAGGGGGCTGCACCTTC. Translation: CASSHTGGCTF. The chain recombines TRBV9 with TRBJ1-2, with 9 nucleotides matching TRBD1. The CDR3 has 11 amino acids. CDR1 is SGDLS, CDR2 YYNGEE, per germline. The variable domain in full, completed from reference TRBV9 and TRBJ1-2, reads DSGVTQTPKHLITATGQRVTLRCSPRSGDLSVYWYQQSLDQGLQFLIQYYNGEERAKGNILERFSAQQFPDLHSELNLSSLELGDSALYFCASSHTGGCTFGSGTRLTVV.

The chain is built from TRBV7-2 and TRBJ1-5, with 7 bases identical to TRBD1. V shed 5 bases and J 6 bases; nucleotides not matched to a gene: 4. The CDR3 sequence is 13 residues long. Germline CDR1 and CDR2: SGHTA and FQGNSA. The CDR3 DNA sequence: TGTGCCAGCAGCGCAGGGGGTGGTCAGCCCCAGCATTTT. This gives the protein CASSAGGGQPQHF. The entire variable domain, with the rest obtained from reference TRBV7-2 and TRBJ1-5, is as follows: GAGVSQSPSNKVTEKGKDVELRCDPISGHTALYWYRQSLGQGLEFLIYFQGNSAPDKSGLPSDRFSAERTGGSVSTLTIQRTQQEDSAVYLCASSAGGGQPQHFGDGTRLSIL.

CDR3 residues: CASSFILGEGPYEQYF. In nucleotides, the CDR3 is TGTGCCAGCAGCTTTATATTGGGGGAGGGTCCCTACGAGCAGTACTTC. J is TRBJ2-7 and V is TRBV11-2; 7 bases are shared with TRBD2. With 3 bases clipped from V and 2 bases from J, the junction kept 10 bases outside the gene matches. The CDR3 is 16 residues long. The V gene's germline CDR1 is SGHAT and CDR2 FQNNGV.

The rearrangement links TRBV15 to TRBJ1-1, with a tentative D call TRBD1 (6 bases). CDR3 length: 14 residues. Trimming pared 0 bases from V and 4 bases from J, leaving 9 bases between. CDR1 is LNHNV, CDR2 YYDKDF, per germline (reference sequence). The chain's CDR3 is CATSRDFRGTEAFF. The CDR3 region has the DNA TGTGCCACCAGCAGAGATTTCAGGGGCACTGAAGCTTTCTTT. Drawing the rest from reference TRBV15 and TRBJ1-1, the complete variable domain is DAMVIQNPRYQVTQFGKPVTLSCSQTLNHNVMYWYQQKSSQAPKLLFHYYDKDFNNEADTPDNFQSRRPNTSFCFLDIRSPGLGDTAMYLCATSRDFRGTEAFFGQGTRLTVV.

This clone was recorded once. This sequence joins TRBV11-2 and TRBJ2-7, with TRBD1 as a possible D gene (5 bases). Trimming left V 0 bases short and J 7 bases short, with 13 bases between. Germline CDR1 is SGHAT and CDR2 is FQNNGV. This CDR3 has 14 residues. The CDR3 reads CASSLDTGLGEQYF. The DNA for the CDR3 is TGTGCCAGCAGCTTAGATACAGGTTTGGGTGAGCAGTACTTC.

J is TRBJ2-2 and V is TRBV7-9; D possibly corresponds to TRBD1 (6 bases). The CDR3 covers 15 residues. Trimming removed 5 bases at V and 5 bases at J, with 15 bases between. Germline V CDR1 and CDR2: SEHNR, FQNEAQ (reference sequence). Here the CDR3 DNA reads TGTGCCAGCAGCGCCACAGGGTCGGGAACCGGGGAGCTGTTTTTT. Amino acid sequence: CASSATGSGTGELFF. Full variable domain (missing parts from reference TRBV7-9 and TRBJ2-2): DTGVSQNPRHKITKRGQNVTFRCDPISEHNRLYWYRQTLGQGPEFLTYFQNEAQLEKSRLLSDRFSAERPKGSFSTLEIQRTEQGDSAMYLCASSATGSGTGELFFGEGSRLTVL.

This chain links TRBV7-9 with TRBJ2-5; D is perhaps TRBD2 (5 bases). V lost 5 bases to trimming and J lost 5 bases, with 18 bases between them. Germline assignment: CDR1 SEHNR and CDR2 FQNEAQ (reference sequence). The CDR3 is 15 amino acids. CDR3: CASSHSGRPGETQYF. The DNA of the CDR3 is TGTGCCAGCAGCCACTCCGGCAGGCCGGGGGAGACCCAGTACTTC.

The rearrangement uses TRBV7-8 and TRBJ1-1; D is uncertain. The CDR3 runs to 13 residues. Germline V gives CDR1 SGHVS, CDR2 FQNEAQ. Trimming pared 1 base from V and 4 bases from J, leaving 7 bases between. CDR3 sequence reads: CASSLVLATEAFF. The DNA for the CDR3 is TGTGCCAGCAGCTTAGTGTTGGCCACTGAAGCTTTCTTT.

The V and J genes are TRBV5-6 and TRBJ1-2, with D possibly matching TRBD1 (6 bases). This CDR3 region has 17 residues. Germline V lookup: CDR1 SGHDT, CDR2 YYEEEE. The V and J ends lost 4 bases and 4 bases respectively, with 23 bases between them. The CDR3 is CASSLSTANRVSYGYTF. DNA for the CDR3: TGTGCCAGCAGCCTATCCACCGCCAACAGGGTTTCCTATGGCTACACCTTC.

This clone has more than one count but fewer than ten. CDR3 in amino acids: CSVEFGGDYGYTF. In DNA, the CDR3 is TGCAGCGTTGAGTTCGGGGGAGACTATGGCTACACCTTC. The chain links TRBV29-1 to TRBJ1-2, with D possibly being TRBD1 (5 bases). Germline V gene sequence: CDR1 SQVTM, CDR2 ANQGSEA. The CDR3 runs to 13 residues. V shed 3 bases and J shed 3 bases, with 11 bases lying between them.

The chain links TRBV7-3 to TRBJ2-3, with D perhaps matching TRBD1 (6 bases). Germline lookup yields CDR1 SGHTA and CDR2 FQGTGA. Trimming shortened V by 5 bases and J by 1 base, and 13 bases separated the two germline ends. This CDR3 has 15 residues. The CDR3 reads CASSKQGMRTDTQYF. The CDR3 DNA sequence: TGTGCCAGCAGCAAACAGGGAATGCGCACAGATACGCAGTATTTT.

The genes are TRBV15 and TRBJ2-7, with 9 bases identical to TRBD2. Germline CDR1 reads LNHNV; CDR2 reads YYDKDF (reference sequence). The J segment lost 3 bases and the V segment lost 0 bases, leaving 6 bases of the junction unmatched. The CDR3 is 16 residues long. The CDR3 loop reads CATSRDQGSGSYEQYF. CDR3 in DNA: TGTGCCACCAGCAGAGATCAGGGTAGCGGGAGCTACGAGCAGTACTTC.

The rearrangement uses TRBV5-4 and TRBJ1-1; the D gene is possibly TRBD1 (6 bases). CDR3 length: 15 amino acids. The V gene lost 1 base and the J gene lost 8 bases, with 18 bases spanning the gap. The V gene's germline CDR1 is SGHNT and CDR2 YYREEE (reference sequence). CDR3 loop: CASSLKPSGAREAFF. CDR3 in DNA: TGTGCCAGCAGCTTGAAACCCTCAGGGGCCAGGGAAGCTTTCTTT.

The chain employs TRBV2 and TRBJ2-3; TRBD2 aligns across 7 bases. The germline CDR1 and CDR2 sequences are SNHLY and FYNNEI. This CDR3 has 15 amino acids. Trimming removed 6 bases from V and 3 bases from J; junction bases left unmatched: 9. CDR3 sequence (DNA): TGTGCCAGCAGCCTCGAGGTGGGAGGGACAGATACGCAGTATTTT. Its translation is CASSLEVGGTDTQYF.

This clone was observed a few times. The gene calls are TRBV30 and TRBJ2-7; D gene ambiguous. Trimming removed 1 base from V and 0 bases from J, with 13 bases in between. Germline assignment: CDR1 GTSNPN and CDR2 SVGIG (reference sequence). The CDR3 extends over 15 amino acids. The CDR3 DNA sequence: TGTGCCTGGAGTGAGTCCCAGGTGAGCTCCTACGAGCAGTACTTC. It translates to CAWSESQVSSYEQYF.

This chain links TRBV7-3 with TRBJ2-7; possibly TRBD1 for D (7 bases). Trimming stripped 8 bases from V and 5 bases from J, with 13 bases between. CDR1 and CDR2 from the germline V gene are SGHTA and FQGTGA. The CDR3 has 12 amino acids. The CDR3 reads CASGPGGNEQYF. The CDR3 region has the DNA TGTGCCAGCGGTCCAGGGGGGAACGAGCAGTACTTC.